These T cell receptor beta chains were read from a single sample in a study of blood T cell repertoires in COVID-19. Here immunoSEQ multiplex PCR was the method, and the copy in TCRdb shows in-frame clones only, minus some. The table has over 85,000 clones, 75% to 80% seen once; the top ten hold about a sixth. The sequenced sample was peripheral blood. These receptors were obtained from a woman aged 80 or over with active or convalescent COVID-19. CDR3s include the opening cysteine and the closing phenylalanine or tryptophan.

>15|TRBJ1-1|TRBV3-1/TRBV3-2
CASSSLTGGNTEAFF
>13|TRBJ1-1|TRBV18
CASSLQGLAEAFF
>15|TRBJ1-2|TRBV4-3
CASSQDYSSNYGYTF
>15|TRBJ2-1|TRBV7-9
CASSLDGRGYNEQFF
>14|TRBJ2-7|TRBV6-5
CASSPLAGTYEQYF
>15|TRBJ2-7|TRBV5-1
CASRGGTSGTYEQYF
>14|TRBJ2-4|TRBV5-1
CASSPTGAKNIQYF
>17|TRBJ1-5|TRBV5-5
CASRPGGGDLSNQPQHF
>13|TRBJ2-5|TRBV6-5
CASAPRVLETQYF
>13|TRBJ1-3|TRBV10-3
CAMKGASGNTIYF
>16|TRBJ1-2|TRBV18
CASSPVQGDINYGYTF
>15|TRBJ1-1|TRBV5-4
CASRRQGAAYTEAFF
>14|TRBJ2-7|TRBV3-1/TRBV3-2
CASSQGTDSYEQYF
>16|TRBJ1-2|TRBV18
CASSPRERDSRYGYTF
>13|TRBJ2-3|TRBV5-1
CASSFRDKDTQYF
>17|TRBJ2-2|TRBV7-3
CASSLIPTSGSTGELFF
>14|TRBJ2-7|TRBV5-1
CASSQQGSSYEQYF
>15|TRBJ2-5|TRBV20-1
CSASPASGFSETQYF
>17|TRBJ2-1|TRBV3-1/TRBV3-2
CASSQRIASGGYNEQFF
>13|TRBJ1-2|TRBV11-2
CASSLDLSYGYTF
>14|TRBJ2-1|TRBV11-2
CASSLALASNEQFF
>14|TRBJ2-3|TRBV3-1/TRBV3-2
CASSLIEGTDTQYF
>12|TRBJ1-1|TRBV29-1
CSGLGVNTEAFF
>15|TRBJ2-3|TRBV7-8
CASSIGLVPPDTQYF
>15|TRBJ2-3|TRBV4-2
CASSLGLAGENTQYF
>14|TRBJ1-2|TRBV7-2
CASSLWADLYGYTF
>15|TRBJ1-5|TRBV5-6
CASSFGQGPGQPQHF
>13|TRBJ1-1|TRBV18
CASSPGSDRGAFF
>15|TRBJ2-3|TRBV2
CASRIRQGSTDTQYF
>14|TRBJ2-7|TRBV27
CASSLWTGGHEQYF
>16|TRBJ2-3|TRBV28
CASSPIRRAEIDTQYF
>18|TRBJ1-3|TRBV7-2
CASSLAFPGQRSGNTIYF
>14|TRBJ1-2|TRBV7-2
CASSPNQGERSYTF
>13|TRBJ2-5|TRBV7-9
CASSFTGVETQYF
>15|TRBJ2-5|TRBV2
CASSELGEGLGTQYF
>14|TRBJ2-7|TRBV3-1/TRBV3-2
CASSQIGSAGEQYF
>13|TRBJ2-7|TRBV19
CASTPRGSYEQYF
>16|TRBJ2-7|TRBV11-2
CASSAHLGQGNYEQYF
>17|TRBJ2-1|TRBV5-1
CASSRGAAREAYNEQFF
>14|TRBJ2-3|TRBV7-2
CASRLYQNPDTQYF
>15|TRBJ1-5|TRBV5-1
CASSLDPGHNQPQHF
>16|TRBJ2-3|TRBV24-1
CATSDPILLSTDTQYF
>17|TRBJ2-1|TRBV5-6
CASSLTIAGVTMRGQFF
>20|TRBJ2-2|TRBV4-3
CASSQEPLRLAGGNTGELFF
>16|TRBJ1-1|TRBV18
CASSRGAGGAWTEAFF
>15|TRBJ2-1|TRBV7-2
CASSPQREGYNEQFF